This T cell receptor beta chain comes out of a study of blood T cell repertoires in COVID-19. Study information: There were acute and convalescent COVID-19 samples, and they came from the United States, Italy and Spain. The cDNA or gDNA used as material had been derived from T cells, B-cell-depleted T cells, or PBMCs.

Per the original methods: Estimation of nucleated cell counts relied on the amplification of reference gene primers. The assay was immunoSEQ multiplex PCR, and TCRdb's table has in-frame clones only and misses some. That table is the source of V, J and clone size, and D and trimming were worked out from the DNA. The sample carries about 240,000 clones, approximately 91% recorded once. The TCR originated in a woman aged 30 to 39 with acute or convalescent COVID-19. Sequencing was carried out using peripheral blood.

The chain's CDR3 is CATSRTRQGYEQYF. The CDR3 bases are TGTGCCACCAGCAGAACCCGACAGGGCTACGAGCAGTACTTC. The V gene is TRBV15, the J gene TRBJ2-7, with 7 bases matching TRBD1. Unmatched junction bases numbered 4, after V lost 2 bases and J lost 3 bases. The CDR3 runs 14 residues. Germline V gives CDR1 LNHNV, CDR2 YYDKDF (reference sequence).